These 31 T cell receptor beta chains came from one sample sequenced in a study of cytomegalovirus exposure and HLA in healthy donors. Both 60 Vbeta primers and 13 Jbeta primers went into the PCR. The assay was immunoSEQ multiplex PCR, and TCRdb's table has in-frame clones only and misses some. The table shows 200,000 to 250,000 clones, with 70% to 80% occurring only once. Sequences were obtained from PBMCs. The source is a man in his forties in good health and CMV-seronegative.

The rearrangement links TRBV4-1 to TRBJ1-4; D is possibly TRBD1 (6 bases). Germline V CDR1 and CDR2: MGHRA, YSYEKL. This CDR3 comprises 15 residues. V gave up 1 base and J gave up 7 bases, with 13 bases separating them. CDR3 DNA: TGCGCCAGCAGCCAAGGAAAGGGGGTGCGTGAAAAACTGTTTTTT. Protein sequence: CASSQGKGVREKLFF.

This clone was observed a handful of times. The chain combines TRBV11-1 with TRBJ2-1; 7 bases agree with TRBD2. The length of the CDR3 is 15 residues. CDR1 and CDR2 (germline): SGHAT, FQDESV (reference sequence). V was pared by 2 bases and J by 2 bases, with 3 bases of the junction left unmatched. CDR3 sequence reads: CASSLRAGAYNEQFF. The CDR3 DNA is TGTGCCAGCAGCTTACGGGCGGGAGCCTACAATGAGCAGTTCTTC.

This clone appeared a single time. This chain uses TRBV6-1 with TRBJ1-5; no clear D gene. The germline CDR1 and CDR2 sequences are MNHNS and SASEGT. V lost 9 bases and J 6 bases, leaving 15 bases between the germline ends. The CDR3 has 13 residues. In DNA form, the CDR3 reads TGTGCCAGTAACCTCTCCAGGCCTCAGCCCCAGCATTTT. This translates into CASNLSRPQPQHF.

The CDR3 protein is CATSRDIRDRGNEQFF. The CDR3 coding sequence is TGTGCCACCAGCAGAGACATCCGGGACAGGGGTAATGAGCAGTTCTTC. The J gene is TRBJ2-1, the V gene TRBV15, with TRBD1 matching 10 bases. V shed 0 bases and J 7 bases; nucleotides not matched to a gene: 6. In germline, CDR1 is LNHNV, CDR2 YYDKDF (reference sequence). This CDR3 comprises 16 residues.

The CDR3 DNA reads as TGTGCCAGCAGCCCAAATTGGGGACAGGGGGGGTCTAACTATGGCTACACCTTC. Its translation is CASSPNWGQGGSNYGYTF. This chain joins TRBV27 and TRBJ1-2; 11 bases match TRBD1. This CDR3 has 18 amino acids. V shed 6 bases, J shed 0 bases, and the junction held 12 bases outside the gene matches. The germline V gene encodes CDR1 MNHEY and CDR2 SMNVEV (reference sequence).

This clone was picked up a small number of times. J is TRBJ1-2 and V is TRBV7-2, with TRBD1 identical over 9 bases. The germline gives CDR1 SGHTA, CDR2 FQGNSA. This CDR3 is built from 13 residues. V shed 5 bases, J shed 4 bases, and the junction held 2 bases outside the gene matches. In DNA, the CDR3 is TGTGCCAGCAGCAGGGGACAGGGCTATGGCTACACCTTC. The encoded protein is CASSRGQGYGYTF.

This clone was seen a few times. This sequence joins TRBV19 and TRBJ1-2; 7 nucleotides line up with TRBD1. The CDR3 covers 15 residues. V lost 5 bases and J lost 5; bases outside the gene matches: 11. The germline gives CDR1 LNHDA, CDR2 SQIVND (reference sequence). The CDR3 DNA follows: TGTGCCAGTAGTTCATTACAGGGGCTCGGATATGGCTACACCTTC. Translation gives CASSSLQGLGYGYTF.

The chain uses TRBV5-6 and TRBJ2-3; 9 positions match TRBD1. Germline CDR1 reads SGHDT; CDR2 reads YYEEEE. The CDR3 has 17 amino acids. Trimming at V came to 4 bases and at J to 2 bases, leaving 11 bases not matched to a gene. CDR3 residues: CASSPGNLQGATDTQYF. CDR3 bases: TGTGCCAGCAGCCCGGGAAACTTACAGGGGGCCACAGATACGCAGTATTTT.

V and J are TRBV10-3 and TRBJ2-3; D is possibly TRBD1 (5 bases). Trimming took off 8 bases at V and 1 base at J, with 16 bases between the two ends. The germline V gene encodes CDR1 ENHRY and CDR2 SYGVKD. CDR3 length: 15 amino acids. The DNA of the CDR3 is TGTGCCATCGGGTTGGGGCCGGCGGGCACAGATACGCAGTATTTT. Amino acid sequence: CAIGLGPAGTDTQYF.

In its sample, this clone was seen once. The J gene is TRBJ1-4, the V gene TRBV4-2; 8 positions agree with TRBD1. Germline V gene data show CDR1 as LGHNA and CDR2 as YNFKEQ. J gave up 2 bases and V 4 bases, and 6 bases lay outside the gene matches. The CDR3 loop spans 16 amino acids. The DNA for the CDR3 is TGTGCCAGCAGCCCTTCAGCAGGGGGCACTAATGAAAAACTGTTTTTT. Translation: CASSPSAGGTNEKLFF.

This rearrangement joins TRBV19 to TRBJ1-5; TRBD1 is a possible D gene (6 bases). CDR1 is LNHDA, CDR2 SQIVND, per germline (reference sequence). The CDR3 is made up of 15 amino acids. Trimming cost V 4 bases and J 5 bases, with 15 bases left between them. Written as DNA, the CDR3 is TGTGCCAGTAGTACTCCCTCCACAGGGTATCAGCCCCAGCATTTT. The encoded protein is CASSTPSTGYQPQHF.

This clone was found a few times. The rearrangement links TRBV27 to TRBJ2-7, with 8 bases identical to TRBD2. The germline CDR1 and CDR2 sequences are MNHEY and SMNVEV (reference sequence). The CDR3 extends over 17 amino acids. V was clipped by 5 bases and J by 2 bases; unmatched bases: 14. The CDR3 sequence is CASSRLAGVIPAYEQYF. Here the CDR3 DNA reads TGTGCCAGCAGTCGGCTAGCGGGCGTTATTCCGGCCTACGAGCAGTACTTC.

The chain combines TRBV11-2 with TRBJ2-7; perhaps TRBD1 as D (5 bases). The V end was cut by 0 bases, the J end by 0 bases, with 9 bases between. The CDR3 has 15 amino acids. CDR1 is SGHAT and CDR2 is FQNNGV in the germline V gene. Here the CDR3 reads CASSLDDQGSYEQYF. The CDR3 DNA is TGTGCCAGCAGCTTAGATGACCAGGGCTCCTACGAGCAGTACTTC.

In nucleotides, the CDR3 is TGTGCCAGTAGTATGGGGACTCTAAAGAAACTGTTTTTT. It specifies CASSMGTLKKLFF. The rearrangement links TRBV19 to TRBJ1-4; D might be TRBD1 (5 bases). In germline, CDR1 is LNHDA, CDR2 SQIVND (reference sequence). This CDR3 region has 13 residues. Trimming removed 3 bases at V and 11 bases at J, with 13 bases between.

The CDR3 loop is CASSKWGGLTEAFF. DNA of the CDR3: TGTGCCAGTAGTAAGTGGGGAGGGTTGACTGAAGCTTTCTTT. The chain uses TRBV19 and TRBJ1-1; D not resolved. CDR1 LNHDA and CDR2 SQIVND come from the germline V gene (reference sequence). V was cut by 4 bases and J by 5 bases, with 14 bases left in between. The CDR3 loop spans 14 amino acids.

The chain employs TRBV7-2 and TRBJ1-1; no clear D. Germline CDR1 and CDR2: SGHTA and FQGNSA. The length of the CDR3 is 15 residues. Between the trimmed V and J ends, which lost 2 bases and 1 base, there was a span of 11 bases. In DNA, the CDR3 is TGTGCCAGCAGCTTAAAAATCGGGTCGAACACTGAAGCTTTCTTT. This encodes CASSLKIGSNTEAFF.

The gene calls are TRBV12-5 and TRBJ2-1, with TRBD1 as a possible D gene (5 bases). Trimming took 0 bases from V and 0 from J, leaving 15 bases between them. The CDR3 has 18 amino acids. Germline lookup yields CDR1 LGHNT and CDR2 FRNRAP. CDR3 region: CASGLVLSRVSSYNEQFF. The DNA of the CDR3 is TGTGCTAGTGGTTTGGTACTATCCAGGGTAAGCTCCTACAATGAGCAGTTCTTC.

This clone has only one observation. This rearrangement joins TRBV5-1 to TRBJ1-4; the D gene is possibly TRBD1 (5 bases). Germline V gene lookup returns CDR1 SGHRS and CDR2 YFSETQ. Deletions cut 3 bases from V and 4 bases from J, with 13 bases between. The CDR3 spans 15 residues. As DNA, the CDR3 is TGCGCCAGCAGCTCGGAGGGGCGGGGTAATGAAAAACTGTTTTTT. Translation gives CASSSEGRGNEKLFF.

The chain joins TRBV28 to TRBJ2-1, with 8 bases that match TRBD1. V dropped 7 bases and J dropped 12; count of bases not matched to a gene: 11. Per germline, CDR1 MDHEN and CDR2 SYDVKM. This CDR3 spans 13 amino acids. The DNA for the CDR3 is TGTGCCAGCACCTCCCACCAGGGGGCGCGGCAGTTCTTC. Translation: CASTSHQGARQFF.

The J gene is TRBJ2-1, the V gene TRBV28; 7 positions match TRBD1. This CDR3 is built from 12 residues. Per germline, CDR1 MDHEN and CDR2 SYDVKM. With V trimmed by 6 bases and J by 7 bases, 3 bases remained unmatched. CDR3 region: CASSPQGNEQFF. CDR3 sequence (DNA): TGTGCCAGCAGCCCACAGGGGAATGAGCAGTTCTTC.

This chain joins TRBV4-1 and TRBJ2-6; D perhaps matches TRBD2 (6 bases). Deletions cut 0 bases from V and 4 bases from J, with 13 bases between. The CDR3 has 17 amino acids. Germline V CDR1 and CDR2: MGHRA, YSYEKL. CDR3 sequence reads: CASSQDPGVRGANVLTF. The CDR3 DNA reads TGCGCCAGCAGCCAAGATCCGGGGGTAAGAGGGGCCAACGTCCTGACTTTC.

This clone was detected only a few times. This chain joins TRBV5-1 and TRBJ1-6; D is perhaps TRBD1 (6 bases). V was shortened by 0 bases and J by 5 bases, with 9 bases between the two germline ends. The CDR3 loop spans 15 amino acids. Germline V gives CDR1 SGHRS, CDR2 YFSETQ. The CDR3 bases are TGCGCCAGCAGCTTGGAATACAGGGATAATTCACCCCTCCACTTT. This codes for CASSLEYRDNSPLHF. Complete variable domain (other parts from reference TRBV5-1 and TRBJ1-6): KAGVTQTPRYLIKTRGQQVTLSCSPISGHRSVSWYQQTPGQGLQFLFEYFSETQRNKGNFPGRFSGRQFSNSRSEMNVSTLELGDSALYLCASSLEYRDNSPLHFGNGTRLTVT.

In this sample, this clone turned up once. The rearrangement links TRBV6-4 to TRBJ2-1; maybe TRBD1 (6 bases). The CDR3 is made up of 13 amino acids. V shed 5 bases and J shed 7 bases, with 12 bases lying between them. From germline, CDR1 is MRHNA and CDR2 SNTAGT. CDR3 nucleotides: TGTGCCAGCAGTTCCCAGGGGCTGAATGAGCAGTTCTTC. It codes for CASSSQGLNEQFF.

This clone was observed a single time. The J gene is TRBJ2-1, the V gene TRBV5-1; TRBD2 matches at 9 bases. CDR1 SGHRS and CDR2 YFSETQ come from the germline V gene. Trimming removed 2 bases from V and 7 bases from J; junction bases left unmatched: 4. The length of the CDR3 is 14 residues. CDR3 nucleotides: TGCGCCAGCAGCTTTATTCTAGCGGGGAATGAGCAGTTCTTC. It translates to CASSFILAGNEQFF.

Here the CDR3 reads CASSSPGTGTEKLFF. In DNA, the CDR3 is TGTGCCAGCAGTTCTCCCGGGACAGGGACTGAAAAACTGTTTTTT. The chain is built from TRBV28 and TRBJ1-4; 9 nucleotides agree with TRBD1. Germline trimming cut 4 bases from V and 7 bases from J; bases unmatched to any gene: 7. This CDR3 is 15 amino acids long. Germline CDR1 is MDHEN and CDR2 is SYDVKM.

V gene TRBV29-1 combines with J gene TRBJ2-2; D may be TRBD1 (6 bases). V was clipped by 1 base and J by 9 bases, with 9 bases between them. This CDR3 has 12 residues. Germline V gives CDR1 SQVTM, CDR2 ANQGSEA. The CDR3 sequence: CSVEGGRRELFF. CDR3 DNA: TGCAGCGTTGAAGGGGGGCGAAGGGAGCTGTTTTTT.

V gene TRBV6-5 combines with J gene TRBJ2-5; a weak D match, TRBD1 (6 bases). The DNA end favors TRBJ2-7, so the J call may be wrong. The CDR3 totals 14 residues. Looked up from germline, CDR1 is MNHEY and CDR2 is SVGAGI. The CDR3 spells CASSYSGGPYEQYF. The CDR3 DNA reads TGTGCCAGCAGTTACTCAGGGGGTCCCTACGAGCAGTACTTC.

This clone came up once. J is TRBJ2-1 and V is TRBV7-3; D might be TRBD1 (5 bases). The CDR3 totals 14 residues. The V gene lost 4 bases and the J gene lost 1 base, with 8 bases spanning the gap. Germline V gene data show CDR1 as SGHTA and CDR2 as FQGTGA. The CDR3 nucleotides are TGTGCCAGCAGCTCCCCAGGGTCCTACAATGAGCAGTTCTTC. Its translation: CASSSPGSYNEQFF. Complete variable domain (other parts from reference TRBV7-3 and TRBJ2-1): GAGVSQTPSNKVTEKGKYVELRCDPISGHTALYWYRQSLGQGPEFLIYFQGTGAADDSGLPNDRFFAVRPEGSVSTLKIQRTERGDSAVYLCASSSPGSYNEQFFGPGTRLTVL.

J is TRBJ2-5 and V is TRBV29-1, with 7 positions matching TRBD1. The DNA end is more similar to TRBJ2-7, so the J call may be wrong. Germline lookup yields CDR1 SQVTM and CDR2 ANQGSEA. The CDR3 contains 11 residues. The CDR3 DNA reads TGCAGCGCCGGGGACAGCTACGAGCAGTACTTC. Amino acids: CSAGDSYEQYF.

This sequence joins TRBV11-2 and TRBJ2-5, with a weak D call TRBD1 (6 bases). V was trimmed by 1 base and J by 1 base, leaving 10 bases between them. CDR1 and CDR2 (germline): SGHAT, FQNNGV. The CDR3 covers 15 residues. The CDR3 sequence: CASSLGGQPQETQYF. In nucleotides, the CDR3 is TGTGCCAGCAGCTTAGGAGGACAGCCCCAAGAGACCCAGTACTTC. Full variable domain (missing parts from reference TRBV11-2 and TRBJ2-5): EAGVAQSPRYKIIEKRQSVAFWCNPISGHATLYWYQQILGQGPKLLIQFQNNGVVDDSQLPKDRFSAERLKGVDSTLKIQPAKLEDSAVYLCASSLGGQPQETQYFGPGTRLLVL.

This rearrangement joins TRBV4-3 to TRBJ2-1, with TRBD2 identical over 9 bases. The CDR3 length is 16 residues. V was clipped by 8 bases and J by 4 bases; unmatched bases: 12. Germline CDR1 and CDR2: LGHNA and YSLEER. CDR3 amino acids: CASSSSGAGGYNEQFF. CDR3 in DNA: TGCGCCAGCTCCTCAAGCGGGGCGGGGGGGTACAATGAGCAGTTCTTC.